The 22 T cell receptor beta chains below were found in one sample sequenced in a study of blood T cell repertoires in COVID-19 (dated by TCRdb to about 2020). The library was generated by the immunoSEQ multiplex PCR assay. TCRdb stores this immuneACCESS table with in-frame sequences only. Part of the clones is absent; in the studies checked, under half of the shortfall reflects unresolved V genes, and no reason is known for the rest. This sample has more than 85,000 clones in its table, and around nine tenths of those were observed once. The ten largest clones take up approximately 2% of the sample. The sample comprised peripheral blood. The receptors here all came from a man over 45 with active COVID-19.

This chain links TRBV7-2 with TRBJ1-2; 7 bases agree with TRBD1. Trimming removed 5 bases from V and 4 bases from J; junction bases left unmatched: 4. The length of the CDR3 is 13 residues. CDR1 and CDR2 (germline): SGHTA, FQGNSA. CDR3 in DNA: TGTGCCAGCAGCGGCGGGACAGCCTATGGCTACACCTTC. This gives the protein CASSGGTAYGYTF.

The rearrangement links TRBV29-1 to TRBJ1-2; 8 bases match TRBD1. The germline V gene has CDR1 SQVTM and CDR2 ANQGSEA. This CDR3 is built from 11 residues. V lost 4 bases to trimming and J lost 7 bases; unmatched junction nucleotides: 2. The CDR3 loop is CSVGDRGGYTF. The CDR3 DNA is TGCAGCGTTGGAGACAGGGGTGGCTACACCTTC.

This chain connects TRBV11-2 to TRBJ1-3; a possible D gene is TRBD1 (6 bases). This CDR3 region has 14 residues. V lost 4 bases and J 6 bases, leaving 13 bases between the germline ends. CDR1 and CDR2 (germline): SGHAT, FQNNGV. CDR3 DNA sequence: TGTGCCAGCAGCTCGCTGGGGGGGGCAAACACCATATATTTT. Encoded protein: CASSSLGGANTIYF.

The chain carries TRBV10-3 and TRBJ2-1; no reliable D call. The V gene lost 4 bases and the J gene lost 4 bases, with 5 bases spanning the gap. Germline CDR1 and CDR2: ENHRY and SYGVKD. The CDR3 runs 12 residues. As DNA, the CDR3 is TGTGCCATCAGTGGGCAATACAATGAGCAGTTCTTC. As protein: CAISGQYNEQFF.

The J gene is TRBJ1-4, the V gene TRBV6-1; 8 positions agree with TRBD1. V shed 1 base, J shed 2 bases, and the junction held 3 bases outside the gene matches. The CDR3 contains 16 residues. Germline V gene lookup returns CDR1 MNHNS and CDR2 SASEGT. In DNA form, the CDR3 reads TGTGCCAGCAGTGAAGGGACAGGGTTTACTAATGAAAAACTGTTTTTT. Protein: CASSEGTGFTNEKLFF.

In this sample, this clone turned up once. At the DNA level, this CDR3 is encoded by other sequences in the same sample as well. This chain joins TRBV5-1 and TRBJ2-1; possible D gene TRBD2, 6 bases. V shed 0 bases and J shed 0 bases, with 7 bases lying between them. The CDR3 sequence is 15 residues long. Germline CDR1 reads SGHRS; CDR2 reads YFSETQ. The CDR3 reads CASSLDGSSYNEQFF. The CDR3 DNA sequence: TGCGCCAGCAGCTTGGACGGGAGCTCCTACAATGAGCAGTTCTTC.

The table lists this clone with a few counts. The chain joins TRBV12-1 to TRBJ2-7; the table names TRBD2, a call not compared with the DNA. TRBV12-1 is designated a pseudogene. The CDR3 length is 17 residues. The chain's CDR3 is CASSVGTSGGRAYEQYF. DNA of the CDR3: TGTGCCAGCAGCGTAGGGACTAGCGGGGGGCGTGCCTACGAGCAGTACTTC.

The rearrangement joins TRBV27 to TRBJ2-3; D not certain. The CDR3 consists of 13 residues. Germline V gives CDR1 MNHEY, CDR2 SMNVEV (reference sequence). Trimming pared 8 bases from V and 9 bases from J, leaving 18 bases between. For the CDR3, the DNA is TGTGCCAGCCACACCAATGGAGTAATCACGCAGTATTTT. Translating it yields CASHTNGVITQYF.

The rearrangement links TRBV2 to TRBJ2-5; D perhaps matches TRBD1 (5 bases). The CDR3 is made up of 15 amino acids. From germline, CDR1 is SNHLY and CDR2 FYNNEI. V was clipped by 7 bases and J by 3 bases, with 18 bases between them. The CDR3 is CASTDRGTPEETQYF. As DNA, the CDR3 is TGTGCCAGCACCGATAGGGGTACTCCCGAAGAGACCCAGTACTTC. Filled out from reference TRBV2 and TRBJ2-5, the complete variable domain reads EPEVTQTPSHQVTQMGQEVILRCVPISNHLYFYWYRQILGQKVEFLVSFYNNEISEKSEIFDDQFSVERPDGSNFTLKIRSTKLEDSAMYFCASTDRGTPEETQYFGPGTRLLVL.

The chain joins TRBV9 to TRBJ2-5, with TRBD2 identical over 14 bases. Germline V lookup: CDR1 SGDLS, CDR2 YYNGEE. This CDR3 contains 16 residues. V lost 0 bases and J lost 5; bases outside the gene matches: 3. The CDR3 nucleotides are TGTGCCAGCAGCGTAGGACTAGCGGGGGGGCCGGAGACCCAGTACTTC. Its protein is CASSVGLAGGPETQYF.

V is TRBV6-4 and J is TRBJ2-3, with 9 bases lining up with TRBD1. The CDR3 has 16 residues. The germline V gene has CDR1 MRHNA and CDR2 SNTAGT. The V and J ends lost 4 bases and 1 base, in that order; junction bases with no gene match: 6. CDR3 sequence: CASSGGRTGGTDTQYF. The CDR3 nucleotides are TGTGCCAGCAGTGGGGGAAGGACAGGGGGCACAGATACGCAGTATTTT.

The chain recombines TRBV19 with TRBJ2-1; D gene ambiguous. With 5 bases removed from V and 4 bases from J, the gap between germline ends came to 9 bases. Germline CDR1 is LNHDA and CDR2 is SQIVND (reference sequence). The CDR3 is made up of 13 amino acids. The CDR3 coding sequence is TGTGCCAGTAGTGTCCTCTCTTACAATGAGCAGTTCTTC. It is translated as CASSVLSYNEQFF.

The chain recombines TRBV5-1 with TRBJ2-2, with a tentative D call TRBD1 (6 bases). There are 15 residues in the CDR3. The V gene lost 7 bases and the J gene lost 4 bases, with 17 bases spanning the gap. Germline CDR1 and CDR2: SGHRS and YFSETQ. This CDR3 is CASGPTGLRTGELFF. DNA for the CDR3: TGCGCCAGCGGGCCCACAGGGCTACGCACCGGGGAGCTGTTTTTT.

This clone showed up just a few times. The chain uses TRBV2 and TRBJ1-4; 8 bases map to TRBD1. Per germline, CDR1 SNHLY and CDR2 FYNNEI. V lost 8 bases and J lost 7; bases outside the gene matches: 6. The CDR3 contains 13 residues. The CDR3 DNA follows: TGTGCCAGCGTGGGACAGGTCAGTGAAAAACTGTTTTTT. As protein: CASVGQVSEKLFF.

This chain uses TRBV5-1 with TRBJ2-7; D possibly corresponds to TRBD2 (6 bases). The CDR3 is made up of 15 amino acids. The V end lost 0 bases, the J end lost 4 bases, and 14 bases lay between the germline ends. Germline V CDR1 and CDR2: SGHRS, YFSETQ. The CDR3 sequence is CASSLEGDWGYEQYF. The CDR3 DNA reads TGCGCCAGCAGCTTGGAAGGGGACTGGGGGTACGAGCAGTACTTC.

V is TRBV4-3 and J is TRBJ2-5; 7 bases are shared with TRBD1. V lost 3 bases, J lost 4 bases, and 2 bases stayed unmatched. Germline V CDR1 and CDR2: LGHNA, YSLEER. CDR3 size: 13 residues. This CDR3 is CASSQNRGETQYF. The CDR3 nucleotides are TGCGCCAGCAGCCAGAACAGGGGAGAGACCCAGTACTTC.

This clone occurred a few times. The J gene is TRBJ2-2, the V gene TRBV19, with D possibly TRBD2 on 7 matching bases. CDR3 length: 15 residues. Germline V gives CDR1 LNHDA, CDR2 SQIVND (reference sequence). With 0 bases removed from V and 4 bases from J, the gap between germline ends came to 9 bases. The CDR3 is CASSIDAGATGELFF. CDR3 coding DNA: TGTGCCAGTAGTATAGATGCGGGGGCCACCGGGGAGCTGTTTTTT.

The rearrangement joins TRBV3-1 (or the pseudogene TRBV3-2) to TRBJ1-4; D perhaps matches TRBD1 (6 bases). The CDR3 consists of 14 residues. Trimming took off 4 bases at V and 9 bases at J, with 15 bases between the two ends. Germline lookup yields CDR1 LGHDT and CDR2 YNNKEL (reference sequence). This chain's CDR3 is CASSLGGRTKKLFF. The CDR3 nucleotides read TGTGCCAGCAGCCTAGGGGGTCGGACCAAAAAACTGTTTTTT.

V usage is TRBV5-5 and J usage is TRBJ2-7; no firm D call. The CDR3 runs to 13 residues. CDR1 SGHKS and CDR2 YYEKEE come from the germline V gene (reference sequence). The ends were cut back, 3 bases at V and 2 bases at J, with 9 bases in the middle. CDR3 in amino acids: CASSSTAPYEQYF. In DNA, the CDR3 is TGTGCCAGCAGCTCAACAGCCCCCTACGAGCAGTACTTC. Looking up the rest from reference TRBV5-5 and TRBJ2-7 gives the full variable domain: DAGVTQSPTHLIKTRGQQVTLRCSPISGHKSVSWYQQVLGQGPQFIFQYYEKEERGRGNFPDRFSARQFPNYSSELNVNALLLGDSALYLCASSSTAPYEQYFGPGTRLTVT.

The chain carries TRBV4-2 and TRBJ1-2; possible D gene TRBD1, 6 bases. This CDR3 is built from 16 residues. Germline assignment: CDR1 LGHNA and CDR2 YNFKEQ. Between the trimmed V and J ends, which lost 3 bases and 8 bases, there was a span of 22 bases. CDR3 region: CASSHDRDKPWGGYTF. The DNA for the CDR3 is TGTGCCAGCAGCCACGACCGGGACAAGCCCTGGGGCGGCTACACCTTC.

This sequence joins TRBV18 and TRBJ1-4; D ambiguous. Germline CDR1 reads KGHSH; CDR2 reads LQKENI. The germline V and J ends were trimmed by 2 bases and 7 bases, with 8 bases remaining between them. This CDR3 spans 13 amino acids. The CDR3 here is CASSPGAGEKLFF. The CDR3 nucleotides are TGTGCCAGCTCACCAGGAGCGGGTGAAAAACTGTTTTTT.

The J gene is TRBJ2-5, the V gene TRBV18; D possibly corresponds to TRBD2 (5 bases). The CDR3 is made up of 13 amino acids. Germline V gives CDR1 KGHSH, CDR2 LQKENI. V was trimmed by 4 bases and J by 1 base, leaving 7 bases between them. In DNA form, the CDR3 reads TGTGCCAGCTCACGGGAGTTCCAAGAGACCCAGTACTTC. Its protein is CASSREFQETQYF.